This TCR beta chain appears in the sequencing data of a study of T cell changes during pregnancy in multiple sclerosis. Trimming cost V 4 bases and J 0 bases; bases outside gene matches: 9. Germline V gives CDR1 ENHRY, CDR2 SYGVKD. This CDR3 comprises 18 residues. Only in-frame clones appear in the TCRdb table, and some are missing; sequencing was by immunoSEQ multiplex PCR. The top ten hold about 0.36% of the sample, which has tens of thousands of clones, approximately 94% seen once. This receptor was obtained from a female donor with multiple sclerosis, enrolled in a pregnancy study. The rearrangement uses TRBV10-3 and TRBJ2-1; 10 bases map to TRBD2. This sample comprised CD4+ T cells from peripheral blood mononuclear cells, obtained before pregnancy. In DNA form, the CDR3 reads TGTGCCATCAGTGGGGCTAGCGGGAGTGGGGCCTCCTACAATGAGCAGTTCTTC. It is translated as CAISGASGSGASYNEQFF.